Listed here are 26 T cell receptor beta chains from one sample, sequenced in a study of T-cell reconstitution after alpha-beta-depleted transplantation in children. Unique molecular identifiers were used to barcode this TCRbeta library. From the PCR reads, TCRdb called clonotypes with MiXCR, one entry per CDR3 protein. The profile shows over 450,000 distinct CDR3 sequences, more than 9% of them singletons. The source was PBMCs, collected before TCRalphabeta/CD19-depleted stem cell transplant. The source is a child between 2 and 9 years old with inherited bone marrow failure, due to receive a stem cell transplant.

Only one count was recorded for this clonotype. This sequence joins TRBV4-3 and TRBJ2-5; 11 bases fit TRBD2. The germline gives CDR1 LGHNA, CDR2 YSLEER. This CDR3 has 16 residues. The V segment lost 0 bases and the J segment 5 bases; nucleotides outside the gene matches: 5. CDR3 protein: CASSQELAGVAETQYF. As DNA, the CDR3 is TGCGCCAGCAGCCAAGAACTAGCGGGAGTAGCGGAGACCCAGTACTTC.

The CDR3 DNA follows: TGCAGTGCTAGATATGGGTGGGCAGGTCAGCCCCAGCATTTT. As protein: CSARYGWAGQPQHF. The V and J genes are TRBV20-1 and TRBJ1-5; D is ambiguous. Per germline, CDR1 DFQATT and CDR2 SNEGSKA (reference sequence). The ends were cut back, 2 bases at V and 6 bases at J, with 14 bases in the middle. This CDR3 contains 14 residues.

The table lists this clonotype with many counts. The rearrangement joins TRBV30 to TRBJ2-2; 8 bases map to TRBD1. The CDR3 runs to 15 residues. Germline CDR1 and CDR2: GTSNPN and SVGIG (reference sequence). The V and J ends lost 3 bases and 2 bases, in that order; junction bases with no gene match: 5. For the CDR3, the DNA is TGTGCCTGGAGCCGAGGACAGGGAAACACCGGGGAGCTGTTTTTT. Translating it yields CAWSRGQGNTGELFF.

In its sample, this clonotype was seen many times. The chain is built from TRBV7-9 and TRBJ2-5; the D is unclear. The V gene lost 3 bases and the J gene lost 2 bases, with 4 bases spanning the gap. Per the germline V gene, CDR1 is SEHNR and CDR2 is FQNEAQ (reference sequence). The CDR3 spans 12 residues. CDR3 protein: CASSFFQETQYF. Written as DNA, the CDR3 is TGTGCCAGCAGCTTCTTTCAAGAGACCCAGTACTTC.

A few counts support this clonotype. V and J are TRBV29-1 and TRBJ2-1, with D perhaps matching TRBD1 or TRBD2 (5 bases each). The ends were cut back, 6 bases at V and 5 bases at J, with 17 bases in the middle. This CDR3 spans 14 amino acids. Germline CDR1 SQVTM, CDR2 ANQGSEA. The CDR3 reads CSVGRSTGDNEQFF. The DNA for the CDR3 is TGCAGCGTGGGACGGAGTACTGGGGACAATGAGCAGTTCTTC.

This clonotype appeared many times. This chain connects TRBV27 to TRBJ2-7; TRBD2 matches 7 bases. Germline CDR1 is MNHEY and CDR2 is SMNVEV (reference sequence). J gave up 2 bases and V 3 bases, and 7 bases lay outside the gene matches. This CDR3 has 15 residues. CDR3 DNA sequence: TGTGCCAGCAGTTTGCATCGGGAGGTCACCTACGAGCAGTACTTC. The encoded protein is CASSLHREVTYEQYF.

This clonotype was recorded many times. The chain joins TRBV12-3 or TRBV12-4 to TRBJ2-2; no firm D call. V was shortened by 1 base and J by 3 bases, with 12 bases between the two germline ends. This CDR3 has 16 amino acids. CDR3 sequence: CASSLGRLMDTGELFF. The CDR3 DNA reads TGTGCCAGCAGTTTAGGGCGCCTTATGGACACCGGGGAGCTGTTTTTT.

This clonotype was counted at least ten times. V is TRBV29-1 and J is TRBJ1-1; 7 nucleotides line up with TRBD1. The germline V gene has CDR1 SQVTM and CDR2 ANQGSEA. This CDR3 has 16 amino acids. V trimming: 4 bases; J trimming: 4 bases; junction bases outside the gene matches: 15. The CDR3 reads CSVVRGPPGYSTEAFF. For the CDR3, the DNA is TGCAGCGTTGTTAGGGGGCCCCCGGGTTATTCCACTGAAGCTTTCTTT.

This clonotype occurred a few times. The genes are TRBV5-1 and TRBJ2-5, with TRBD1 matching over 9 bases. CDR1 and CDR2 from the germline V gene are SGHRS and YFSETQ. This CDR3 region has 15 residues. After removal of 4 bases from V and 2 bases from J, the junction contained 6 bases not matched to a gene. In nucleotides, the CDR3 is TGCGCCAGCAGCGCAGCGGGGACAGGGCAAGAGACCCAGTACTTC. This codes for CASSAAGTGQETQYF.

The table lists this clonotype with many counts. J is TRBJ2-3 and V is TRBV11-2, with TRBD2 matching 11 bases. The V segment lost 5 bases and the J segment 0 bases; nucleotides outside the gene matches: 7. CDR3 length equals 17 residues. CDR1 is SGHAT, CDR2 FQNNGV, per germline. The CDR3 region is CASSPIAGGPSTDTQYF. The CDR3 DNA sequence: TGTGCCAGCAGCCCTATAGCGGGAGGGCCAAGCACAGATACGCAGTATTTT.

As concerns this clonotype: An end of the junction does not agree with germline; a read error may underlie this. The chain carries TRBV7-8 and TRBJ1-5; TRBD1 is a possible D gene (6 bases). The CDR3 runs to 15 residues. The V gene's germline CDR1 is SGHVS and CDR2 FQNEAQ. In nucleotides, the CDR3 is TGTGCCAGCAGCCCTGGACAGTCTAGCAATGAGCCCCAGCATTTT. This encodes CASSPGQSSNEPQHF.

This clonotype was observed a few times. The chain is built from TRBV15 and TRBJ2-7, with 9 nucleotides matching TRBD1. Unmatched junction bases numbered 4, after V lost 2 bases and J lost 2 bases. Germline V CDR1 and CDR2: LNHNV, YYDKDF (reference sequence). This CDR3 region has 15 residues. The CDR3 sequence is CATSRWDREAYEQYF. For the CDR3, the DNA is TGTGCCACCAGCAGATGGGACAGGGAAGCCTACGAGCAGTACTTC.

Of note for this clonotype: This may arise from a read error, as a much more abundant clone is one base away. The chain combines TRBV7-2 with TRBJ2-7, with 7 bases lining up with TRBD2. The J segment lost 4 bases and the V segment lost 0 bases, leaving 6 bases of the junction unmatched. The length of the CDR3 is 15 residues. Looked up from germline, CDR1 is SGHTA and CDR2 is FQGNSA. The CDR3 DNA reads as TGTGCCAGCAGCTTAGCGGCAGAGGGAGGGTACGAGCAGTACTTC. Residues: CASSLAAEGGYEQYF.

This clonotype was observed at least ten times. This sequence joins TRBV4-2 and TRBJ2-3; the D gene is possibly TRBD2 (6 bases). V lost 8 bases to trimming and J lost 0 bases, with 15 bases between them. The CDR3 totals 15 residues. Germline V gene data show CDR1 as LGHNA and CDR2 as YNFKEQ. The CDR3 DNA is TGTGCCAGCCGGTCGGGAGAGGGGAGCACAGATACGCAGTATTTT. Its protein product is CASRSGEGSTDTQYF.

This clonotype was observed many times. This CDR3 is CASSLSAGPYGYTF. CDR3 DNA sequence: TGTGCCAGCAGCTTATCGGCAGGGCCCTATGGCTACACCTTC. V usage is TRBV7-2 and J usage is TRBJ1-2; D might be TRBD1 (5 bases). Trimming removed 2 bases from V and 4 bases from J, with 11 bases in between. The CDR3 sequence is 14 residues long. Germline CDR1 SGHTA, CDR2 FQGNSA.

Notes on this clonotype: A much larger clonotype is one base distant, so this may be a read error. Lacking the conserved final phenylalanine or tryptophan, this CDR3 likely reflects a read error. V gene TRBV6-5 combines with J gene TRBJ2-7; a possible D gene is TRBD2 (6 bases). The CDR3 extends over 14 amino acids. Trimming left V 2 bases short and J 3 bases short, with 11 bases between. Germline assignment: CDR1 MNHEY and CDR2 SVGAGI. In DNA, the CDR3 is TGTGCCAGCAGTTACGACGGGAGTTACTACGAGCAGTACATC. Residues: CASSYDGSYYEQYI.

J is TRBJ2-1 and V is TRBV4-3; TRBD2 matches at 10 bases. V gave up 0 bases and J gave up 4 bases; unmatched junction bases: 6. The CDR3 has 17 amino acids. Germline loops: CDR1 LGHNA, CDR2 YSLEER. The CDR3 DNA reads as TGCGCCAGCAGCCAAGATCGGACTAGCGGCGCGTACAATGAGCAGTTCTTC. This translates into CASSQDRTSGAYNEQFF.

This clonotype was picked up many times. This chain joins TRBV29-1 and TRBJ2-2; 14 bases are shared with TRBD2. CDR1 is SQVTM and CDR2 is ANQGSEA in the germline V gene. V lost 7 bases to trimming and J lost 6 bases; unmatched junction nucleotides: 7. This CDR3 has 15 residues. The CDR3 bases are TGCAGCGCTACGGGACTAGCGGGAGTCCCCGGGGAGCTGTTTTTT. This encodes CSATGLAGVPGELFF.

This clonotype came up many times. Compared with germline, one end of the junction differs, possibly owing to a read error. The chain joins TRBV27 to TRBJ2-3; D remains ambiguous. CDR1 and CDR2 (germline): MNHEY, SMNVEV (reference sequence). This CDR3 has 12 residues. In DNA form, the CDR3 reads TGCGCCAGCAGCTTGTCGTCAGATACGCAGTATTTT. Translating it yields CASSLSSDTQYF.

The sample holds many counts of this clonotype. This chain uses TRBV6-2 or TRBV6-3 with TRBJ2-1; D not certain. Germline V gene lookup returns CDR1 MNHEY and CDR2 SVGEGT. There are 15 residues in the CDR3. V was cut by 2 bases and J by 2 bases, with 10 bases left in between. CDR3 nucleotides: TGTGCCAGCAGTTACCAGGCTGGGACCTACAATGAGCAGTTCTTC. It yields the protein CASSYQAGTYNEQFF.

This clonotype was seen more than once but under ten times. Here the CDR3 reads CASSLMWTGDEQYF. In DNA form, the CDR3 reads TGTGCCAGCAGCTTAATGTGGACAGGCGACGAGCAGTACTTC. The rearrangement joins TRBV7-2 to TRBJ2-7, with TRBD1 matching over 7 bases. CDR1 is SGHTA and CDR2 is FQGNSA in the germline V gene. CDR3 length: 14 residues. The V and J ends lost 2 bases and 5 bases, in that order; junction bases with no gene match: 6.

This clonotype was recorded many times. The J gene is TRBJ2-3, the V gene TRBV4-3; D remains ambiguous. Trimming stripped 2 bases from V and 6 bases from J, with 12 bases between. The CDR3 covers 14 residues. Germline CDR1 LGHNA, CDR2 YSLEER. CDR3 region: CASSQLNSRDTQYF. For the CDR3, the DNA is TGCGCCAGCAGCCAATTAAACAGCCGGGATACGCAGTATTTT.

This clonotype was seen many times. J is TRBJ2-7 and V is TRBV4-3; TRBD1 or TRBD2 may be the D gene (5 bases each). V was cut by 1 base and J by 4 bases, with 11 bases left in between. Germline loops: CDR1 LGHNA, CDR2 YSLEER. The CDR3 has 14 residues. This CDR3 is CASSQVLGVYEQYF. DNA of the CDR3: TGCGCCAGCAGCCAAGTTTTGGGGGTTTACGAGCAGTACTTC.

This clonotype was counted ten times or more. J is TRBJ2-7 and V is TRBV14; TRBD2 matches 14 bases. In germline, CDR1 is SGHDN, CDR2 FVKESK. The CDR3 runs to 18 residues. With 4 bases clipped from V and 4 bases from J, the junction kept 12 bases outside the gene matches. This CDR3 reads CASSRILGLAGGHYEQYF. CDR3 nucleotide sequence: TGTGCCAGCAGCCGAATACTAGGACTAGCGGGAGGCCATTACGAGCAGTACTTC.

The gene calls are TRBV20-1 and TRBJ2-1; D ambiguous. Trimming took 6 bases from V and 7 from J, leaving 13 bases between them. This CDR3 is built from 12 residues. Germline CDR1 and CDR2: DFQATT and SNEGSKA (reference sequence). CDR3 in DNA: TGCAGTGCCCCCACGGCTCAGAATGAGCAGTTCTTC. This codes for CSAPTAQNEQFF.

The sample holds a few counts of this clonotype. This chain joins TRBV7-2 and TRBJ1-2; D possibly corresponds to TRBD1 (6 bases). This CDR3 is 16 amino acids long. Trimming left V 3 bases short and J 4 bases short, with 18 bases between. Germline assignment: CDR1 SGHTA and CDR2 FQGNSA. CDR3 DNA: TGTGCCAGCAGCTTCCTGGTGGGGGGCAGCCGCTATGGCTACACCTTC. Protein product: CASSFLVGGSRYGYTF.